The text below deals with one T cell receptor (beta chain). Its antigen is as yet unknown. Infants served as donors; they were healthy and Finnish and were having corrective surgery for congenital heart defects. A roughly 0.45-1 mL peripheral blood aliquot was taken intraoperatively from four of eight donors. All available leukocytes, rather than a set cell count, yielded the blood DNA. The sample is drawn from a study of human thymus T cells. Broader study findings: The authors found apparently biased V and J gene usage in thymic and blood repertoires.

The V gene's germline CDR1 is SGHVS and CDR2 FQNEAQ. This CDR3 has 15 amino acids. Trimming removed 2 bases at V and 5 bases at J, with 13 bases between. Produced via immunoSEQ multiplex PCR; TCRdb's table is partial and in-frame only. Of 35,000 to 55,000 clones listed, 90% to 95% are singletons. Sequenced input: blood. This TCR was sampled from a boy in the first two years of life with a congenital heart defect but otherwise immunologically healthy. This chain connects TRBV7-8 to TRBJ2-1, with D unclear. The DNA of the CDR3 is TGTGCCAGCAGCTTAACAGTCTGGGCTAACAATGAGCAGTTCTTC. Translated, it gives CASSLTVWANNEQFF.